The rows below give T cell receptor beta chains drawn from one sample of a study of blood T cell repertoires in COVID-19. Sequencing used immunoSEQ multiplex PCR; TCRdb keeps in-frame clones, though not all of them. The sample lists some 510,000 clones; around 89% were seen once. Material for sequencing was PBMCs or T cells enriched from blood (not recorded which). The receptors here all came from a woman between 40 and 50 years old who had recovered from COVID-19. Both conserved end residues are part of each CDR3. A D gene is named only where the DNA matches it firmly. Clone size is given for some rows only: seen once, a few or many times, or a class if the clone is expanded.

v_call	clone_size	d_call	j_call	cdr3_nt	cdr3_aa
TRBV4-3	-	-	TRBJ2-1	TGCGCCAGCAGCCAATTACAGAGCTCCTACAATGAGCAGTTCTTC	CASSQLQSSYNEQFF
TRBV19	-	-	TRBJ2-2	TGTGCCAGTAGTATCCCTCGAGAGGACACCGGGGAGCTGTTTTTT	CASSIPREDTGELFF
TRBV6-6	-	TRBD1	TRBJ1-5	TGTGCCAGCAGTTCTATTGGACAGGGGGTAAGTCAGCCCCAGCATTTT	CASSSIGQGVSQPQHF
TRBV4-1	-	-	TRBJ1-6	TGCGCCAGCAGCGACAGTTATAATTCACCCCTCCACTTT	CASSDSYNSPLHF
TRBV14	-	-	TRBJ2-2	-	CASSPLGRFGAGELFF
TRBV9	-	-	TRBJ2-7	TGTGCCAGCAGCCCTCGAGACACGTCCTACGAGCAGTACTTC	CASSPRDTSYEQYF
TRBV28	-	-	TRBJ2-1	TGTGCCAGCAGCCCTTCGACAGGCACCGTACGTGAGCAGTTCTTC	CASSPSTGTVREQFF
TRBV5-4	-	TRBD2	TRBJ2-3	TGTGCCAGCAGCCGGACTCCGGGACTAGCAAGCCCAGATACGCAGTATTTT	CASSRTPGLASPDTQYF
TRBV4-1	once	-	TRBJ1-6	TGCGCCAGCAGCCAAGAAATGGCTCCAGGGTATGGCTCCTATAATTCACCCCTCCACTTT	CASSQEMAPGYGSYNSPLHF
TRBV19	few	-	TRBJ1-2	TGTGCCAGTAGTATTCCAAGGGACTTAGTCTATGGCTACACCTTC	CASSIPRDLVYGYTF
TRBV7-2	-	TRBD2	TRBJ2-7	TGTGCCAGCAGAGCGGGGGGCTCCTACGAGCAGTACTTC	CASRAGGSYEQYF
TRBV4-3	-	TRBD2	TRBJ2-4	TGCGCCAGCAGCCAAATAGCGGGAGGAACCAAAAACATTCAGTACTTC	CASSQIAGGTKNIQYF
TRBV28	-	TRBD1	TRBJ1-2	TGTGCCAGCAGTTCAGGACAGGGGGACTACTATGGCTACACCTTC	CASSSGQGDYYGYTF
TRBV19	-	TRBD1	TRBJ2-1	TGTGCCAGCACGACAGGGAGCTCCTACAATGAGCAGTTCTTC	CASTTGSSYNEQFF
TRBV6-2/TRBV6-3	-	TRBD2	TRBJ2-5	TGTGCCAGCAGTCCACTAGCGGGAGCTCAAGAGACCCAGTACTTC	CASSPLAGAQETQYF
TRBV30	few	-	TRBJ1-6	TGTGCCGCCGACGAGTCGGGTAATTCACCCCTCCACTTT	CAADESGNSPLHF
TRBV5-1	-	TRBD2	TRBJ2-7	TGCGCCAGCAGCTGGACTAGCGGGATCTACGAGCAGTACTTC	CASSWTSGIYEQYF
TRBV10-3	once	-	TRBJ2-3	TGTGCCATCAGTGTGAGCGGGAGCACAGATACGCAGTATTTT	CAISVSGSTDTQYF
TRBV27	-	TRBD2	TRBJ2-7	TGTGCCAGCAGTTTCCGCCCAGCGGGAGTTTACGAGCAGTACTTC	CASSFRPAGVYEQYF
TRBV5-1	-	-	TRBJ1-1	TGCGCCAGCAGCTGGGGGGACACTGAAGCTTTCTTT	CASSWGDTEAFF
TRBV7-9	-	TRBD2	TRBJ2-5	TGTGCCAGCAGCTTTCTACTAGCGGGAGATGTTCAGGAGACCCAGTACTTC	CASSFLLAGDVQETQYF
TRBV5-6	-	-	TRBJ2-2	TGTGCCAGCAGCTCCAGGGGTGCCGGGGAGCTGTTTTTT	CASSSRGAGELFF
TRBV24-1	-	TRBD2	TRBJ2-1	TGTGCCACCAGTGATCCCCGACTAGCGGCCAACAATGAGCAGTTCTTC	CATSDPRLAANNEQFF
TRBV7-2	-	-	TRBJ2-7	TGTGCCAGCAGCCCACAACCGGAGGTCCCGTCCTACGAGCAGTACTTC	CASSPQPEVPSYEQYF
TRBV6-1	-	TRBD1	TRBJ1-5	TGTGCCAGCAGTTCCGCCGACAGGGGGCGGCAGCCCCAGCATTTT	CASSSADRGRQPQHF
TRBV5-4	once	-	TRBJ1-1	TGTGCCAGCAGCTTGGATTCAGGTAGCACTGAAGCTTTCTTT	CASSLDSGSTEAFF
TRBV18	-	-	TRBJ2-1	TGTGCCAGCTCACCCCTCGGCGCGGAGTTCAATGAGCAGTTCTTC	CASSPLGAEFNEQFF
TRBV11-3	once	-	TRBJ2-2	TGTGCCAGCAGCCTAACCCTAGACCCCGTTTATTCCGGGGAGCTGTTTTTT	CASSLTLDPVYSGELFF
TRBV3-1/TRBV3-2	-	TRBD2	TRBJ2-7	TGTGCCAGCAGCCAAGGCCGGACTAGCGAGACCTACGAGCAGTACTTC	CASSQGRTSETYEQYF
TRBV4-3	few	-	TRBJ1-1	TGCGCCAGCAGCCAAGATTTTATAGCATCCCCTGAAGCTTTCTTT	CASSQDFIASPEAFF
TRBV27	-	TRBD1	TRBJ1-2	TGTGCCAGCAGGGACAGGGATCCTTATGGCTACACCTTC	CASRDRDPYGYTF
TRBV10-1	-	-	TRBJ2-1	TGCGCCAGCAGTTACCCAGGGGCAGGGGGGAATGAGCAGTTCTTC	CASSYPGAGGNEQFF
TRBV6-2/TRBV6-3	-	-	TRBJ2-1	TGTGCCAGCAGTTACTTTACCGGGGGCTCTAGCGGTCGAAGCTCCTACAATGAGCAGTTCTTC	CASSYFTGGSSGRSSYNEQFF
TRBV24-1	-	-	TRBJ1-2	TGTGCCACCAGTGATTTAAACGGCTATGGCTACACCTTC	CATSDLNGYGYTF
TRBV4-3	-	-	TRBJ2-1	TGCGCCAGCAGCCAAGAGTGGGGGACTCCAGAGCAGTTCTTC	CASSQEWGTPEQFF
TRBV12-3/TRBV12-4	few	-	TRBJ2-2	TGTGCCAGCAGGCACAGGAACACCGGGGAGCTGTTTTTT	CASRHRNTGELFF
TRBV6-5	-	TRBD1	TRBJ2-7	TGTGCCAGCAACCCCGAGGGGACAGCGGACGGGCAGTACTTC	CASNPEGTADGQYF
TRBV11-3	-	-	TRBJ2-1	TGTGCCAGCAGCCCCTCGGCAGGGGCGAACAATGAGCAGTTCTTC	CASSPSAGANNEQFF
TRBV5-6	-	TRBD2	TRBJ2-3	TGTGCCAGCAGCTATGCGGGGGGGACAGATACGCAGTATTTT	CASSYAGGTDTQYF
TRBV19	-	TRBD1	TRBJ1-4	TGTGCCAGTAGTTCGAACAGGGGGTCTAATGAAAAACTGTTTTTT	CASSSNRGSNEKLFF
TRBV9	-	TRBD2	TRBJ2-7	TGTGCCAGCAGCGTAGAAGTACTAGCGGGAACCTACGAGCAGTACTTC	CASSVEVLAGTYEQYF
TRBV19	-	-	TRBJ1-5	TGTGCCAGTAGTTCGAGCCTGCCAATTAATAGCAATCAGCCCCAGCATTTT	CASSSSLPINSNQPQHF
TRBV3-1/TRBV3-2	-	-	TRBJ1-1	TGTGCCAGCAGCCAATTCCAGGGGTTTTGGGCTTTCTTT	CASSQFQGFWAFF
TRBV30	-	-	TRBJ1-1	TGTGCCTGGAGTGGGGGGGGATGGATGAACACTGAAGCTTTCTTT	CAWSGGGWMNTEAFF
TRBV18	-	TRBD1	TRBJ1-1	TGTGCCAGCTCGCCTTCAACAGGGGTCATGAACACTGAAGCTTTCTTT	CASSPSTGVMNTEAFF
TRBV9	once	TRBD1	TRBJ2-5	TGTGCCAGCAGCGTCGCAGCTGGGACAGGGGTTGAGACCCAGTACTTC	CASSVAAGTGVETQYF
TRBV7-9	few	-	TRBJ1-3	TGTGCCAGCAGCTTATGGCGGGGGGTATACTCTGGAAACACCATATATTTT	CASSLWRGVYSGNTIYF
TRBV14	-	-	TRBJ2-5	TGTGCCAGCAGCCCCCGGGGGGCACAAGAGACCCAGTACTTC	CASSPRGAQETQYF
TRBV10-3	-	TRBD1	TRBJ2-1	TGTGCCATCAATACCGGACAGGGGAGCCACAATGAGCAGTTCTTC	CAINTGQGSHNEQFF
TRBV7-8	-	TRBD1	TRBJ2-3	TGTGCCAGCAGCCCCAGGGACAGTGAGGCGGACACAGATACGCAGTATTTT	CASSPRDSEADTDTQYF
TRBV29-1	-	-	TRBJ1-5	TGCAGCGTTGAAGTCACACGTAATCAGCCCCAGCATTTT	CSVEVTRNQPQHF
TRBV10-3	-	TRBD2	TRBJ2-7	TGTGCCACCTCCCTCCTAGCGGAGACCTACGAGCAGTACTTC	CATSLLAETYEQYF
TRBV6-6	-	-	TRBJ2-7	TGTGCCAGCACCGGCCAGGGACAAACGTACGAGCAGTACTTC	CASTGQGQTYEQYF